These 27 T cell receptor beta chains were sequenced from one sample in a study of Ad26.COV2.S vaccination and SARS-CoV-2 variants. Treatment here: some 20 received Ad26.COV2.S at low or high dose, single or two shots; several received placebo; per-sample allocation not given. Specimens were obtained on day 63 following the first vaccine or placebo injection. Sequencing was performed with immunoSEQ multiplex PCR; in TCRdb, only in-frame clones are kept and a portion is missing. The sample comprises roughly 410,000 clones, 83% of which are singletons, and approximately 7% rests with the top ten. The sample was peripheral blood, taken in a trial of Ad26.COV2.S vaccine versus placebo. All receptors derive from a person between 18 and 60 years old who received the Ad26.COV2.S COVID-19 vaccine or a placebo.

This clone was seen a handful of times. The J gene is TRBJ2-1, the V gene TRBV6-1; the D call may be TRBD1 or TRBD2 (5 bases each). CDR1 and CDR2 (germline): MNHNS, SASEGT. Trimming took off 2 bases at V and 2 bases at J, with 13 bases between the two ends. CDR3 size: 16 residues. The CDR3 DNA is TGTGCCAGCAGTGAACGGACCGAGGGGACCTACAATGAGCAGTTCTTC. It yields the protein CASSERTEGTYNEQFF.

The V and J genes are TRBV12-3 or TRBV12-4 and TRBJ1-2; D is unresolved. V shed 2 bases and J shed 3 bases, with 7 bases lying between them. The CDR3 length is 13 residues. The CDR3: CASSLLGHYGYTF. The CDR3 nucleotides read TGTGCCAGCAGTTTACTTGGTCACTATGGCTACACCTTC.

V usage is TRBV7-2 and J usage is TRBJ1-2; no firm D call. The germline gives CDR1 SGHTA, CDR2 FQGNSA. The V and J ends lost 4 bases and 5 bases respectively, with 11 bases between them. This CDR3 is 13 amino acids long. The CDR3 DNA sequence: TGTGCCAGCAGCTCCGGGTCAAGATATGGCTACACCTTC. It translates to CASSSGSRYGYTF.

This clone was recorded only once. The rearrangement joins TRBV5-4 to TRBJ1-1; no firm D call. Trimming shortened V by 4 bases and J by 5 bases, and 12 bases separated the two germline ends. Germline CDR1 is SGHNT and CDR2 is YYREEE (reference sequence). This CDR3 region has 13 residues. The CDR3 loop is CASSTVYGTEAFF. CDR3 bases: TGTGCCAGCAGCACCGTCTATGGGACTGAAGCTTTCTTT. Based on the CDR3 plus reference TRBV5-4 and TRBJ1-1, the full variable domain is ETGVTQSPTHLIKTRGQQVTLRCSSQSGHNTVSWYQQALGQGPQFIFQYYREEENGRGNFPPRFSGLQFPNYSSELNVNALELDDSALYLCASSTVYGTEAFFGQGTRLTVV.

The sample holds many counts of this clone. The rearrangement joins TRBV14 to TRBJ2-2; D might be TRBD1 or TRBD2, each matching 5 bases. The length of the CDR3 is 15 residues. Germline lookup yields CDR1 SGHDN and CDR2 FVKESK. V was trimmed by 4 bases and J by 3 bases, leaving 12 bases between them. This CDR3 is CASSLGPFHTGELFF. DNA for the CDR3: TGTGCCAGCAGCCTGGGACCCTTTCACACCGGGGAGCTGTTTTTT.

The chain joins TRBV19 to TRBJ2-3, with a tentative D call TRBD2 (6 bases). The V and J ends lost 7 bases and 1 base respectively, with 9 bases between them. Per germline, CDR1 LNHDA and CDR2 SQIVND (reference sequence). The length of the CDR3 is 13 residues. CDR3 loop: CASIPSGTDTQYF. The DNA for the CDR3 is TGTGCCAGTATTCCTAGCGGCACAGATACGCAGTATTTT.

The chain is built from TRBV21-1 and TRBJ2-3; TRBD2, the table's D call, lacks a check against the DNA. TRBV21-1 is classified as a pseudogene. This CDR3 is 15 amino acids long. The CDR3 is CASSTFRGGTDTQYF. For the CDR3, the DNA is TGTGCCAGCAGCACTTTCCGAGGAGGCACAGATACGCAGTATTTT.

The J gene is TRBJ2-1, the V gene TRBV13, with TRBD2 matching over 8 bases. V lost 2 bases to trimming and J lost 6 bases; unmatched junction nucleotides: 9. CDR1 is PRHDT and CDR2 is FYEKMQ in the germline V gene (reference sequence). The CDR3 consists of 16 residues. DNA for the CDR3: TGTGCCAGCAGCTTACCCGCCCCGGGGGGGGCCAATGAGCAGTTCTTC. Amino acid sequence: CASSLPAPGGANEQFF.

The genes are TRBV10-3 and TRBJ2-1; 10 bases fit TRBD2. V lost 3 bases and J lost 5; bases outside the gene matches: 4. Germline CDR1 and CDR2: ENHRY and SYGVKD. The length of the CDR3 is 15 residues. DNA for the CDR3: TGTGCCATCAGTGAATCAGCGGGGGGGAACAATGAGCAGTTCTTC. Its protein product is CAISESAGGNNEQFF.

V usage is TRBV12-3 or TRBV12-4 and J usage is TRBJ2-7; D not resolved. With 6 bases removed from V and 6 bases from J, the gap between germline ends came to 15 bases. The CDR3 is 13 amino acids. CDR3 in DNA: TGTGCCAGCAGGATGGACCCATCCCTCGAGCAGTACTTC. Translation: CASRMDPSLEQYF.

V gene TRBV2 combines with J gene TRBJ2-1; D may be TRBD2 (7 bases). V was pared by 4 bases and J by 5 bases, with 12 bases between. The germline V gene encodes CDR1 SNHLY and CDR2 FYNNEI. This CDR3 comprises 14 residues. The CDR3 DNA reads TGTGCCAGCAGTGGAAGCGGGACAAACAATGAGCAGTTCTTC. It translates to CASSGSGTNNEQFF.

This chain connects TRBV6-1 to TRBJ2-7; D is unresolved. The V gene lost 1 base and the J gene lost 2 bases, with 6 bases spanning the gap. This CDR3 is 13 amino acids long. CDR1 is MNHNS, CDR2 SASEGT, per germline. CDR3 region: CASSEGPAYEQYF. DNA for the CDR3: TGTGCCAGCAGTGAAGGTCCAGCCTACGAGCAGTACTTC.

The chain employs TRBV19 and TRBJ2-5; TRBD1 might be the D (5 bases). This CDR3 contains 14 residues. The germline V gene encodes CDR1 LNHDA and CDR2 SQIVND (reference sequence). V lost 5 bases and J lost 1, with 11 bases in between. CDR3 sequence: CASSFLDSQETQYF. The CDR3 DNA reads TGTGCCAGTAGTTTCTTAGACAGCCAAGAGACCCAGTACTTC.

This clone has only one observation. This chain links TRBV11-3 with TRBJ1-1, with D unresolved. The CDR3 is made up of 14 amino acids. Trimming left V 11 bases short and J 2 bases short, with 18 bases between. Germline V gene lookup returns CDR1 SGHNT and CDR2 YENEEA. The CDR3 DNA reads TGTGCCGGCTCACTTAACCGGCGAAACACTGAAGCTTTCTTT. Translation: CAGSLNRRNTEAFF.

The chain couples TRBV12-5 to TRBJ1-2, with 9 bases matching TRBD1. CDR3 length equals 16 residues. The germline CDR1 and CDR2 sequences are LGHNT and FRNRAP. Unmatched junction bases numbered 15, after V lost 4 bases and J lost 9 bases. The CDR3, as DNA: TGTGCTAGTGGTTCCGACTGGACAGGGGAGGTTTTTCGCTACACCTTC. Its translation: CASGSDWTGEVFRYTF.

This rearrangement joins TRBV7-2 to TRBJ1-4, with a weak D call TRBD1 (5 bases). The CDR3 runs 15 residues. V lost 3 bases and J lost 3, with 11 bases in between. The germline V gene has CDR1 SGHTA and CDR2 FQGNSA. CDR3 DNA sequence: TGTGCCAGCAGCTTCTGGGGCCGCTCTAATGAAAAACTGTTTTTT. Translation gives CASSFWGRSNEKLFF. The entire variable domain, with the rest obtained from reference TRBV7-2 and TRBJ1-4, is as follows: GAGVSQSPSNKVTEKGKDVELRCDPISGHTALYWYRQSLGQGLEFLIYFQGNSAPDKSGLPSDRFSAERTGGSVSTLTIQRTQQEDSAVYLCASSFWGRSNEKLFFGSGTQLSVL.

A single count supports this clone. CDR3 amino acids: CASSRGLAGGQKETQYF. CDR3 nucleotides: TGCGCCAGCAGCCGAGGGCTAGCGGGGGGCCAGAAAGAGACCCAGTACTTC. The chain joins TRBV5-1 to TRBJ2-5; the match to TRBD2 covers 11 bases. J was trimmed by 3 bases and V by 4 bases; bases with no gene match: 11. The CDR3 spans 17 residues. Germline CDR1 SGHRS, CDR2 YFSETQ.

CDR3 in amino acids: CASSFGDTLFTDTQYF. Here the CDR3 DNA reads TGTGCCAGCAGCTTTGGGGATACATTATTCACAGATACGCAGTATTTT. This rearrangement joins TRBV5-5 to TRBJ2-3; D unresolved. Per the germline V gene, CDR1 is SGHKS and CDR2 is YYEKEE (reference sequence). The CDR3 runs to 16 residues. V was clipped by 2 bases and J by 2 bases, with 15 bases between them. The full variable domain, completed using reference TRBV5-5 and TRBJ2-3, is DAGVTQSPTHLIKTRGQQVTLRCSPISGHKSVSWYQQVLGQGPQFIFQYYEKEERGRGNFPDRFSARQFPNYSSELNVNALLLGDSALYLCASSFGDTLFTDTQYFGPGTRLTVL.

The rearrangement links TRBV4-1 to TRBJ1-1; possibly TRBD1 for D (5 bases). Trimming took off 0 bases at V and 11 bases at J, with 16 bases between the two ends. This CDR3 has 14 residues. Looked up from germline, CDR1 is MGHRA and CDR2 is YSYEKL. The DNA of the CDR3 is TGCGCCAGCAGCCAAGATATGGGACGTGCTTGGGCTTTCTTT. Translating it yields CASSQDMGRAWAFF.

This clone has a handful of counts. V and J are TRBV9 and TRBJ2-2; D assignment may be TRBD1 or TRBD2 (6 bases each). Trimming stripped 0 bases from V and 4 bases from J, with 13 bases between. The CDR3 consists of 16 residues. Germline CDR1 SGDLS, CDR2 YYNGEE. CDR3 in amino acids: CASSVAVGGRTGELFF. DNA of the CDR3: TGTGCCAGCAGCGTAGCGGTCGGGGGCCGCACCGGGGAGCTGTTTTTT. Based on the CDR3 plus reference TRBV9 and TRBJ2-2, the full variable domain is DSGVTQTPKHLITATGQRVTLRCSPRSGDLSVYWYQQSLDQGLQFLIQYYNGEERAKGNILERFSAQQFPDLHSELNLSSLELGDSALYFCASSVAVGGRTGELFFGEGSRLTVL.

The chain joins TRBV19 to TRBJ1-4; D not certain. CDR1 is LNHDA and CDR2 is SQIVND in the germline V gene (reference sequence). The V gene lost 6 bases and the J gene lost 1 base, with 9 bases spanning the gap. CDR3 size: 14 residues. This CDR3 is CASSGRVTNEKLFF. Written as DNA, the CDR3 is TGTGCCAGTAGCGGACGGGTAACTAATGAAAAACTGTTTTTT.

V and J are TRBV7-2 and TRBJ2-5; the D call may be TRBD1 or TRBD2 (6 bases each). This CDR3 comprises 15 residues. Germline V gene lookup returns CDR1 SGHTA and CDR2 FQGNSA. The V end lost 5 bases, the J end lost 5 bases, and 18 bases lay between the germline ends. CDR3 sequence reads: CASSRGWGAMETQYF. CDR3 bases: TGTGCCAGCAGCCGTGGATGGGGGGCAATGGAGACCCAGTACTTC.

This clone was seen just once. V gene TRBV6-6 combines with J gene TRBJ1-2, with 7 positions matching TRBD1. CDR3 length: 13 amino acids. The J segment lost 4 bases and the V segment lost 6 bases, leaving 5 bases of the junction unmatched. In germline, CDR1 is MNHNY, CDR2 SVGAGI (reference sequence). This chain's CDR3 is CASSRQGAYGYTF. CDR3 DNA: TGTGCCAGCAGCCGACAGGGAGCCTATGGCTACACCTTC.

The rearrangement uses TRBV6-6 and TRBJ1-5, with 8 bases aligning to TRBD1. V was pared by 6 bases and J by 6 bases, with 10 bases of the junction left unmatched. This CDR3 region has 15 residues. Germline V gene lookup returns CDR1 MNHNY and CDR2 SVGAGI (reference sequence). The CDR3: CASRGQAYSSQPQHF. The CDR3 nucleotides are TGTGCCAGCAGGGGACAGGCCTATAGTAGTCAGCCCCAGCATTTT.

This rearrangement joins TRBV5-4 to TRBJ2-5; D is perhaps TRBD2 (6 bases). The germline CDR1 and CDR2 sequences are SGHNT and YYREEE (reference sequence). Trimming removed 2 bases from V and 5 bases from J, with 13 bases in between. This CDR3 contains 14 residues. The chain's CDR3 is CASSFRERGETQYF. The CDR3 region has the DNA TGTGCCAGCAGCTTCCGGGAGCGAGGGGAGACCCAGTACTTC.

This chain links TRBV4-1 with TRBJ2-3; TRBD2 agrees at 10 bases. The CDR3 covers 17 residues. The germline V gene has CDR1 MGHRA and CDR2 YSYEKL. V lost 1 base to trimming and J lost 6 bases; unmatched junction nucleotides: 10. The CDR3 here is CASSQAPGRAGGDTQYF. The CDR3 DNA is TGCGCCAGCAGCCAAGCTCCTGGGCGAGCGGGAGGGGATACGCAGTATTTT.

This chain joins TRBV14 and TRBJ2-1; 10 bases agree with TRBD2. Germline-derived CDR1 and CDR2 are SGHDN and FVKESK. With 6 bases clipped from V and 9 bases from J, the junction kept 8 bases outside the gene matches. This CDR3 contains 14 residues. The CDR3 loop is CASRKPSGSTEQFF. The CDR3 DNA is TGTGCCAGCAGGAAACCTAGCGGGAGTACTGAGCAGTTCTTC. The full variable domain, its missing parts supplied by reference TRBV14 and TRBJ2-1, is EAGVTQFPSHSVIEKGQTVTLRCDPISGHDNLYWYRRVMGKEIKFLLHFVKESKQDESGMPNNRFLAERTGGTYSTLKVQPAELEDSGVYFCASRKPSGSTEQFFGPGTRLTVL.